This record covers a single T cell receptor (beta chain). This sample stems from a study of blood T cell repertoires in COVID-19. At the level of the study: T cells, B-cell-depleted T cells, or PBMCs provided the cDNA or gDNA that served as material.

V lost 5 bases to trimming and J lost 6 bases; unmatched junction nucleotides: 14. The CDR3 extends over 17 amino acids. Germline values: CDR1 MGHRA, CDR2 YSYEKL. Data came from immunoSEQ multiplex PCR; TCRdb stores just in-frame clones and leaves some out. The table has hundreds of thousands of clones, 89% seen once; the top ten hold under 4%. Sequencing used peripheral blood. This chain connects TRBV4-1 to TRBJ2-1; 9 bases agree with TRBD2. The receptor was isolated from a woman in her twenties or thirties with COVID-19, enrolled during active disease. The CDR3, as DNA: TGCGCCAGCAGCTCCTGGTGGTTGCGGGGGGGCTTCAATGAGCAGTTCTTC. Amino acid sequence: CASSSWWLRGGFNEQFF.